This T cell receptor (beta chain) stems from a study of post-analysis software for immune sequencing data. Sequencing libraries made from TCR beta cDNA carried unique molecular identifiers. TCRdb re-called the PCR reads through MiXCR, storing one row per CDR3 protein. The sample lists about 200,000 distinct CDR3 sequences, roughly 30% occurring once. This clonotype has ten or more counts. Its specificity is not known. Study findings and constraints: TRBV5-6, TRBV5-1 and TRBV20-1 were among 4 or 5 TRBV segments more frequent in patients than controls.

The CDR3 has 18 residues. J was trimmed by 6 bases and V by 5 bases; bases with no gene match: 21. Germline V gives CDR1 MNHNS, CDR2 SASEGT. The sequenced material came from blood. V is TRBV6-1 and J is TRBJ1-2, with 7 bases identical to TRBD1. This TCR was recovered from a girl under 18 with multiple sclerosis. The CDR3 coding sequence is TGTGCCAGCAGTCCCCTCTACAGGGGCTCCCAGCATCAGGATGGCTACACCTTC. Translation gives CASSPLYRGSQHQDGYTF.